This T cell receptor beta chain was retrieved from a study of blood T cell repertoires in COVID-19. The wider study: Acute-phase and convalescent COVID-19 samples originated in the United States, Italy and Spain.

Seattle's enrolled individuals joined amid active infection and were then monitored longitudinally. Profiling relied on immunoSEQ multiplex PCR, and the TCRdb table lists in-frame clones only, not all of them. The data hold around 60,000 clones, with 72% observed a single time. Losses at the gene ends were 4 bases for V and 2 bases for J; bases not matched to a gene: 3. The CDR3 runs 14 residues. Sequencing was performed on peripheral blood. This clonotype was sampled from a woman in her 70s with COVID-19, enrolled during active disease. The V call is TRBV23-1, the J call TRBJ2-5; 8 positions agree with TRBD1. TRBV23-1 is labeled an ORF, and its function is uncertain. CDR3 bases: TGCGCCAGCAGTCCTGGACAGGGTCAAGAGACCCAGTACTTC. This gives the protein CASSPGQGQETQYF.